The 24 T cell receptor beta chains below come from one sample, sequenced in a study of T cell repertoires in cytomegalovirus infection (dated by TCRdb to between 2018 and 2020). The instrument given in TCRdb is Illumina HiSeq 1500. TCRdb trimmed public reads at Q25 via fastp, called clones via MiXCR and kept in-frame beta chains. Entries that share a CDR3 protein sequence are merged under the most common genes and DNA. Counted in this sample were around 100,000 distinct CDR3 sequences; about 22% of them appeared once. The ten largest clonotypes hold about 39% of the sample. The sequenced sample was CD8+ T cells from PBMCs. The receptors were sampled from a human donor in good health (CMV status not recorded). Some clones in this sample may be carry-over from other donors' samples.

This clonotype was found many times. The V gene is TRBV4-1, the J gene TRBJ2-5; possibly TRBD2 for D (5 bases). The germline V gene encodes CDR1 MGHRA and CDR2 YSYEKL. With 0 bases removed from V and 3 bases from J, the gap between germline ends came to 14 bases. The CDR3 has 16 amino acids. In DNA, the CDR3 is TGCGCCAGCAGCCAAGACGGGGTGAGTCCAGAAGAGACCCAGTACTTC. Protein: CASSQDGVSPEETQYF.

This chain links TRBV6-2 or TRBV6-3 with TRBJ2-2; no definite D call. V shed 3 bases and J shed 6 bases, with 5 bases lying between them. CDR3 length equals 12 residues. Germline assignment: CDR1 MNHEY and CDR2 SVGEGT. This chain's CDR3 is CASSYGAGELFF. For the CDR3, the DNA is TGTGCCAGCAGTTATGGGGCCGGGGAGCTGTTTTTT.

In its sample, this clonotype was seen many times. The chain links TRBV29-1 to TRBJ2-6, with unresolved D. This CDR3 is 13 amino acids long. The ends were cut back, 4 bases at V and 1 base at J, with 5 bases in the middle. Germline V gene data show CDR1 as SQVTM and CDR2 as ANQGSEA. CDR3 protein: CSVAKSGANVLTF. The CDR3 DNA reads TGCAGCGTTGCAAAATCTGGGGCCAACGTCCTGACTTTC.

This chain connects TRBV2 to TRBJ2-1; tentatively, D is TRBD2 (6 bases). The germline V gene encodes CDR1 SNHLY and CDR2 FYNNEI. There are 15 residues in the CDR3. V was cut by 6 bases and J by 0 bases, with 12 bases left in between. CDR3 sequence: CASSSRGSSYNEQFF. CDR3 sequence (DNA): TGTGCCAGCAGCTCCCGGGGGAGCTCCTACAATGAGCAGTTCTTC.

The chain links TRBV19 to TRBJ2-1, with a tentative D call TRBD1 (6 bases). The CDR3 sequence is 15 residues long. The germline CDR1 and CDR2 sequences are LNHDA and SQIVND (reference sequence). Trimming took off 1 base at V and 8 bases at J, with 15 bases between the two ends. The CDR3 sequence: CASSIGQGWGDEQFF. The CDR3 DNA sequence: TGTGCCAGTAGTATAGGTCAGGGGTGGGGCGATGAGCAGTTCTTC.

Worth noting for this clonotype: The junction and the germline gene differ at one end; a read error may be behind it. This rearrangement joins TRBV2 to TRBJ2-3, with TRBD2 matching 10 bases. This CDR3 is built from 16 residues. Germline CDR1 SNHLY, CDR2 FYNNEI. CDR3 protein: CASSARAGGVTDTQFF. CDR3 coding DNA: TGTGCCAGCAGTGCTCGAGCGGGAGGGGTCACAGATACGCAGTTTTTT.

This chain connects TRBV11-2 to TRBJ2-7; D unresolved. The ends were cut back, 5 bases at V and 0 bases at J, with 11 bases in the middle. The CDR3 spans 14 residues. The germline V gene encodes CDR1 SGHAT and CDR2 FQNNGV. The CDR3 is CASSHGMSSYEQYF. The CDR3 DNA is TGTGCCAGCAGCCACGGCATGAGCTCCTACGAGCAGTACTTC. The full variable domain, its missing parts supplied by reference TRBV11-2 and TRBJ2-7, is EAGVAQSPRYKIIEKRQSVAFWCNPISGHATLYWYQQILGQGPKLLIQFQNNGVVDDSQLPKDRFSAERLKGVDSTLKIQPAKLEDSAVYLCASSHGMSSYEQYFGPGTRLTVT.

This clonotype is a singleton in its sample. A read error is possible here, since a much larger clone lies one base away. The V and J genes are TRBV7-2 and TRBJ2-1, with 7 bases that match TRBD2. Germline V gene sequence: CDR1 SGHTA, CDR2 FQGNSA. The V segment lost 5 bases and the J segment 2 bases; nucleotides outside the gene matches: 6. This CDR3 is built from 15 residues. CDR3 DNA sequence: TGTACCAGCAGCCGGACTAGTATGCCCTACAATGAGCAGTTCTTC. This gives the protein CTSSRTSMPYNEQFF.

This clonotype was observed a few times. V and J are TRBV20-1 and TRBJ2-1; 9 bases are a match to TRBD1. Per the germline V gene, CDR1 is DFQATT and CDR2 is SNEGSKA (reference sequence). The CDR3 spans 14 residues. Germline trimming cut 6 bases from V and 0 bases from J; bases unmatched to any gene: 3. CDR3 amino acids: CSAQTGGSYNEQFF. The DNA of the CDR3 is TGCAGTGCACAGACAGGGGGCTCCTACAATGAGCAGTTCTTC.

This clonotype appeared a few times. The CDR3 is CASTHTGGSTDTQYF. CDR3 bases: TGTGCCAGCACGCACACGGGGGGCAGCACAGATACGCAGTATTTT. This sequence joins TRBV27 and TRBJ2-3, with D possibly TRBD2 on 7 matching bases. The ends were cut back, 7 bases at V and 0 bases at J, with 14 bases in the middle. This CDR3 is 15 amino acids long. CDR1 MNHEY and CDR2 SMNVEV come from the germline V gene (reference sequence).

This chain links TRBV27 with TRBJ1-2; D is possibly TRBD1 (5 bases). V lost 2 bases and J 3 bases, leaving 19 bases between the germline ends. The CDR3 is made up of 17 amino acids. The V gene's germline CDR1 is MNHEY and CDR2 SMNVEV (reference sequence). The CDR3 bases are TGTGCCAGCAGTTTAAGGCTTTCCGAGGGGCGATACTATGGCTACACCTTC. Protein sequence: CASSLRLSEGRYYGYTF.

The V gene is TRBV6-5, the J gene TRBJ2-1; a possible D gene is TRBD2 (6 bases). Trimming took off 0 bases at V and 10 bases at J, with 13 bases between the two ends. Germline-derived CDR1 and CDR2 are MNHEY and SVGAGI. This CDR3 comprises 14 residues. The CDR3 DNA reads TGTGCCAGCAGTTACTCGGACTACCTGGGAGAGCAGTTCTTC. It codes for CASSYSDYLGEQFF.

This clonotype appeared many times. This chain links TRBV7-2 with TRBJ2-7; D is perhaps TRBD1 (5 bases). V lost 1 base and J lost 3, with 16 bases in between. CDR1 and CDR2 (germline): SGHTA, FQGNSA. The CDR3 length is 16 residues. The CDR3 spells CASSLEGRQRIYEQYF. In DNA form, the CDR3 reads TGTGCCAGCAGCTTAGAAGGTCGACAGCGCATCTACGAGCAGTACTTC.

This clonotype was counted at least ten times. The chain is built from TRBV7-8 and TRBJ2-1, with D uncertain. Germline CDR1 SGHVS, CDR2 FQNEAQ. The CDR3 extends over 12 amino acids. Deletions cut 8 bases from V and 4 bases from J, with 9 bases between. This CDR3 is CASSLGYNEQFF. In DNA, the CDR3 is TGTGCCAGCTCCCTAGGGTACAATGAGCAGTTCTTC.

V is TRBV4-3 and J is TRBJ2-3; D is possibly TRBD1 or TRBD2 (6 bases each). This CDR3 contains 17 residues. V was trimmed by 4 bases and J by 1 base, leaving 18 bases between them. The germline CDR1 and CDR2 sequences are LGHNA and YSLEER. The CDR3 sequence: CASSPEGGGRGTDTQYF. The CDR3 DNA is TGCGCCAGCAGCCCAGAGGGGGGAGGAAGGGGCACAGATACGCAGTATTTT.

The genes are TRBV6-2 or TRBV6-3 and TRBJ2-7; 9 bases agree with TRBD2. The V gene end was trimmed by 5 bases and the J gene end by 2 bases; junction bases not matched to a gene: 4. Germline loops: CDR1 MNHEY, CDR2 SVGEGT. This CDR3 spans 14 amino acids. CDR3: CASSQLAGTYEQYF. The CDR3 DNA is TGTGCCAGCAGTCAGCTAGCGGGAACCTACGAGCAGTACTTC.

The chain employs TRBV29-1 and TRBJ2-7, with D unresolved. CDR1 is SQVTM, CDR2 ANQGSEA, per germline. This CDR3 has 14 amino acids. Trimming pared 4 bases from V and 6 bases from J, leaving 19 bases between. As DNA, the CDR3 is TGCAGCGTTGTGGGCCCCGAAGGGCGAATCGAGCAGTACTTC. Translation gives CSVVGPEGRIEQYF.

The chain joins TRBV4-1 to TRBJ2-7, with D perhaps matching TRBD1 (5 bases). This CDR3 has 16 amino acids. Germline-derived CDR1 and CDR2 are MGHRA and YSYEKL. The ends were cut back, 0 bases at V and 2 bases at J, with 14 bases in the middle. CDR3 DNA: TGCGCCAGCAGCCAAGAAGCCCAGGGCGGCACCTACGAGCAGTACTTC. Amino acid sequence: CASSQEAQGGTYEQYF.

This clonotype was observed a few times. Here the CDR3 reads CASSPPRQPDEAFF. CDR3 coding DNA: TGTGCCAGCAGCCCCCCGCGGCAGCCAGATGAAGCTTTCTTT. V gene TRBV5-4 combines with J gene TRBJ1-1, with D unclear. CDR3 size: 14 residues. Per the germline V gene, CDR1 is SGHNT and CDR2 is YYREEE (reference sequence). Trimming shortened V by 4 bases and J by 7 bases, and 17 bases separated the two germline ends.

The V call is TRBV14, the J call TRBJ2-7; no reliable D call. The V and J ends lost 5 bases and 3 bases respectively, with 11 bases between them. The CDR3 is 13 residues long. Germline V gene lookup returns CDR1 SGHDN and CDR2 FVKESK. The CDR3 here is CASSWAVGYEQYF. CDR3 DNA: TGTGCCAGCAGCTGGGCGGTGGGCTACGAGCAGTACTTC.

This clonotype occurred once. This chain connects TRBV6-1 to TRBJ2-7; no reliable D call. Germline values: CDR1 MNHNS, CDR2 SASEGT. The V end was cut by 4 bases, the J end by 0 bases, with 10 bases between. The length of the CDR3 is 14 residues. CDR3 region: CASSALESSYEQYF. Here the CDR3 DNA reads TGTGCCAGCAGTGCTTTGGAGAGCTCCTACGAGCAGTACTTC.

In this sample, this clonotype turned up many times. This chain links TRBV7-3 with TRBJ2-1, with TRBD2 as a possible D gene (6 bases). With 5 bases removed from V and 5 bases from J, the gap between germline ends came to 16 bases. The CDR3 has 15 amino acids. Germline-derived CDR1 and CDR2 are SGHTA and FQGTGA. Written as DNA, the CDR3 is TGTGCCAGCAGCGGAAACGGGGGACCTAACAATGAGCAGTTCTTC. Encoded protein: CASSGNGGPNNEQFF. The full variable domain, completed using reference TRBV7-3 and TRBJ2-1, is GAGVSQTPSNKVTEKGKYVELRCDPISGHTALYWYRQSLGQGPEFLIYFQGTGAADDSGLPNDRFFAVRPEGSVSTLKIQRTERGDSAVYLCASSGNGGPNNEQFFGPGTRLTVL.

In DNA form, the CDR3 reads TGTGCCAGCAGTCCCACAGGGGGGATTTACAATGAGCAGTTCTTC. Amino acids: CASSPTGGIYNEQFF. The chain combines TRBV12-3 or TRBV12-4 with TRBJ2-1; 8 nucleotides line up with TRBD1. The CDR3 contains 15 residues. The V and J ends lost 5 bases and 4 bases, in that order; junction bases with no gene match: 7.

This clonotype is a singleton in its sample. CDR3 nucleotide sequence: TGTGCCAGCAGCTTATGGCCCACCTCCGAAGCTTTCTTT. This gives the protein CASSLWPTSEAFF. The gene calls are TRBV13 and TRBJ1-1, with unresolved D. This CDR3 has 13 residues. Per germline, CDR1 PRHDT and CDR2 FYEKMQ (reference sequence). Trimming stripped 2 bases from V and 8 bases from J, with 12 bases between.